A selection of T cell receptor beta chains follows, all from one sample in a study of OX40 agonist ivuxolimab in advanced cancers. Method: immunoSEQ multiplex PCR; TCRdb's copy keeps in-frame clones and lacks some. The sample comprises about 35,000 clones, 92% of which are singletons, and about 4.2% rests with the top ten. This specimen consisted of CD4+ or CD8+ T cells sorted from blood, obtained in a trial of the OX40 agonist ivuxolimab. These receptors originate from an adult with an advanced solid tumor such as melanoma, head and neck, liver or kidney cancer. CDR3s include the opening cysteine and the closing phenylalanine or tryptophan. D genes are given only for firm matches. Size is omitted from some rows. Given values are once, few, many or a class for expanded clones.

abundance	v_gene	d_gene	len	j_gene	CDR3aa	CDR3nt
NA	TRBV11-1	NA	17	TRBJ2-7	CASSLDPQALVAGEQYF	TGTGCCAGCAGCTTAGATCCACAAGCCCTGGTGGCGGGGGAGCAGTACTTC
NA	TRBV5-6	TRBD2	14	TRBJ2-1	CASSQGLLRDEQFF	TGTGCCAGCAGCCAGGGACTACTACGGGATGAGCAGTTCTTC
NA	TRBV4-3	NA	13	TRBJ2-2	CASSRTFYGELFF	TGCGCCAGCAGCCGAACCTTTTACGGGGAGCTGTTTTTT
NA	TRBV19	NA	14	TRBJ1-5	CASSRDMGNQPQHF	TGTGCCAGTAGTCGGGACATGGGAAATCAGCCCCAGCATTTT
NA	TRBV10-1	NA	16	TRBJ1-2	CASSESQMTVDYGYTF	TGCGCCAGCAGTGAGTCTCAAATGACAGTTGACTATGGCTACACCTTC
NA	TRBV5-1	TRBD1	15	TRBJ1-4	CASSLGQWTEEKLFF	TGCGCCAGCAGCCTGGGACAGTGGACTGAGGAAAAACTGTTTTTT
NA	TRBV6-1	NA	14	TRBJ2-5	CASSEGGAQETQYF	TGTGCCAGCAGTGAGGGGGGCGCCCAAGAGACCCAGTACTTC
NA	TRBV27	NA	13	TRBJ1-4	CASSTGTREKLFF	TGTGCCAGCTCGACGGGGACTCGAGAAAAACTGTTTTTT
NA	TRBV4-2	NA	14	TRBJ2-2	CASSQDRGTGELFF	TGTGCCAGCAGCCAAGACAGGGGCACCGGGGAGCTGTTTTTT
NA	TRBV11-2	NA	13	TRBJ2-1	CASSLDPPREQFF	TGTGCCAGCAGCTTAGATCCCCCTAGAGAGCAGTTCTTC
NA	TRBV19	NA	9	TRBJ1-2	CASSKRYTF	TGTGCCAGTAGTAAACGCTACACCTTC
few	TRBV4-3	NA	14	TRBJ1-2	CASSQVAGTYGYTF	TGCGCCAGCAGCCAAGTAGCAGGGACCTATGGCTACACCTTC
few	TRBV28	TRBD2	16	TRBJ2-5	CASSLGLAGGIETQYF	TGTGCCAGCAGTCTGGGACTAGCGGGAGGAATAGAGACCCAGTACTTC
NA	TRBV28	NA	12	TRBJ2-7	CASSPDNYEQYF	TGTGCCAGCAGCCCCGACAACTACGAGCAGTACTTC
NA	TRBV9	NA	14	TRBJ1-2	CASSDGGLAGGYTF	TGTGCCAGCAGCGACGGAGGTCTGGCGGGTGGCTACACCTTC
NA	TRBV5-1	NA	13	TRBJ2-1	CASSLPQGYEQFF	TGCGCCAGCAGCTTGCCTCAGGGTTATGAGCAGTTCTTC
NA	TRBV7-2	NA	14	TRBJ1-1	CASSNLGGLAEAFF	TGTGCCAGCAGTAACCTCGGGGGGCTGGCTGAAGCTTTCTTT
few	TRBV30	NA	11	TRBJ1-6	CAWSSGSPLHF	TGTGCCTGGAGTTCGGGATCACCCCTCCACTTT
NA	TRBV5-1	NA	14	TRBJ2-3	CASSLPSNTDTQYF	TGCGCCAGCAGCTTGCCGAGTAACACAGATACGCAGTATTTT
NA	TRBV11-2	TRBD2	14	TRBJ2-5	CASSKPAGREAQYF	TGTGCCAGCAGCAAACCAGCGGGGAGGGAGGCCCAGTACTTC
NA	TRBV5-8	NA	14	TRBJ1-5	CASSWGGLDQPQHF	TGTGCCAGCAGCTGGGGTGGTCTTGACCAGCCCCAGCATTTT
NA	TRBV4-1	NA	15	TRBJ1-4	CASSQGSGTNEKLFF	TGCGCCAGCAGCCAAGGAAGTGGAACTAATGAAAAACTGTTTTTT
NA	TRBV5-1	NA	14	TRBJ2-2	CASSLGQNTGELFF	TGCGCCAGCAGCTTGGGGCAGAACACCGGGGAGCTGTTTTTT
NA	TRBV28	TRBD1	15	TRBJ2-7	CASKLDGQAAYEQYF	TGTGCCAGCAAACTAGACGGACAGGCCGCCTACGAGCAGTACTTC
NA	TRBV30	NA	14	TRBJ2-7	CAWSAGVLTYEQYF	TGTGCCTGGAGTGCGGGGGTCCTTACCTACGAGCAGTACTTC
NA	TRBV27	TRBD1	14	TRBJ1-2	CASSPLDRYYGYTF	TGTGCCAGCAGTCCCTTGGACAGGTACTATGGCTACACCTTC
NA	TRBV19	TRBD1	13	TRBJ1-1	CASSNQQGGEAFF	TGTGCCAGTAGTAACCAACAGGGGGGGGAAGCTTTCTTT
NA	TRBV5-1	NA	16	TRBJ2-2	CASSLGEAVGTGELFF	TGCGCCAGCAGCTTGGGGGAGGCGGTTGGTACCGGGGAGCTGTTTTTT
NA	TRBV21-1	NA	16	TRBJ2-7	CASSTQGGIGTHEQYF	TGTGCCAGCAGCACCCAGGGAGGAATAGGGACCCACGAGCAGTACTTC
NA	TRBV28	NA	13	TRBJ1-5	CASSFIGEQPQHF	TGTGCCAGCAGTTTTATCGGGGAACAGCCCCAGCATTTT
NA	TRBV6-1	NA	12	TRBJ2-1	CASSGTYNEQFF	TGTGCCAGCAGTGGCACCTACAATGAGCAGTTCTTC
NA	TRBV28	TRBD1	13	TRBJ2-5	CASSEGQKETQYF	TGTGCCAGCAGCGAGGGACAGAAAGAGACCCAGTACTTC
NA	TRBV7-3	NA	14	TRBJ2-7	CASSLGQIPYEQYF	TGTGCCAGCAGCCTCGGACAGATTCCCTACGAGCAGTACTTC
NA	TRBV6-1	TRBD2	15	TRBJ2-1	CASSGLAEIGNEQFF	TGTGCCAGCAGTGGGCTAGCGGAGATAGGGAATGAGCAGTTCTTC
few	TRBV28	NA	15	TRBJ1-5	CASRFDRTDNQPQHF	TGTGCCAGCAGATTCGACAGGACAGACAATCAGCCCCAGCATTTT
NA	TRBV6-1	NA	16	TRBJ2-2	CASSERDRWDTGELFF	TGTGCCAGCAGTGAAAGGGACCGATGGGATACCGGGGAGCTGTTTTTT
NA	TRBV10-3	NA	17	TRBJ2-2	CATGGLSGDVGSGELFF	TGTGCCACAGGGGGACTCTCAGGGGATGTCGGTTCCGGGGAGCTGTTTTTT
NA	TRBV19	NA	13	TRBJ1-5	CASTKGLDKLQHF	TGTGCCAGTACCAAGGGCCTTGATAAGCTCCAGCATTTT
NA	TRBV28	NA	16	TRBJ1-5	CASSLSAQYSNQPQHF	TGTGCCAGCAGTTTATCGGCTCAATATAGCAATCAGCCCCAGCATTTT
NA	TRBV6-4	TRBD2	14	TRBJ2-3	CASRTSGSADTQYF	TGTGCCAGCCGGACTAGCGGGAGTGCAGATACGCAGTATTTT
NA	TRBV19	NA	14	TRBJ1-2	CASSPGKGDYGYTF	TGTGCCAGTAGCCCGGGAAAGGGTGACTATGGCTACACCTTC
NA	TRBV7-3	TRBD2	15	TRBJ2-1	CASSFEAGVANEQFF	TGTGCCAGCAGCTTTGAAGCGGGAGTGGCCAATGAGCAGTTCTTC
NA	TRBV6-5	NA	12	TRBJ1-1	CASSRGLTEAFF	TGTGCCAGCAGCCGGGGCCTCACTGAAGCTTTCTTT
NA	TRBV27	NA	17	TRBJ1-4	CASSSDSDPATNEKLFF	TGTGCCAGCAGTTCGGACAGCGATCCTGCAACTAATGAAAAACTGTTTTTT
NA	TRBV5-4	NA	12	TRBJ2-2	CASGSSVGELFF	TGTGCCAGCGGCTCCTCAGTGGGGGAGCTGTTTTTT
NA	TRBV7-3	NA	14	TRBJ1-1	CASRATGADTEAFF	TGTGCCAGCAGGGCCACGGGGGCGGACACTGAAGCTTTCTTT
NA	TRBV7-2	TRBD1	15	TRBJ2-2	CASSLGQSNTGELFF	TGTGCCAGCAGCCTGGGACAGTCGAACACCGGGGAGCTGTTTTTT
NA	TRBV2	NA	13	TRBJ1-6	CASSLTNNSPLHF	TGTGCCAGCAGCCTCACTAATAATTCACCCCTCCACTTT
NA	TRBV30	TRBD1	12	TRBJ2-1	CAWNRGFDEQFF	TGTGCCTGGAACAGGGGGTTCGATGAGCAGTTCTTC
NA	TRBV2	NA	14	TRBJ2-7	CASSEGSVFYEQYF	TGTGCCAGCAGTGAAGGGTCAGTTTTCTACGAGCAGTACTTC
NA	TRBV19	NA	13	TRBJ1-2	CASSPPARRGYTF	TGTGCCAGTAGTCCCCCGGCTCGACGGGGCTACACCTTC
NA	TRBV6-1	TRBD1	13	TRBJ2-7	CASSEAFLGTVYF	TGTGCCAGCAGTGAAGCATTCCTCGGGACAGTTTACTTC
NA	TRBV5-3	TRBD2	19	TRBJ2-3	CARSYEGLAEGGYTDTQYF	TGTGCCAGAAGCTACGAGGGACTAGCGGAGGGGGGCTACACAGATACGCAGTATTTT
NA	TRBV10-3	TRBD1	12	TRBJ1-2	CAIRVQGDGYTF	TGTGCCATCAGAGTACAGGGGGATGGCTACACCTTC
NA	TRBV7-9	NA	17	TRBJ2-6	CASQVEGARSGANVLTF	TGTGCCAGCCAAGTGGAGGGGGCCCGTTCTGGGGCCAACGTCCTGACTTTC
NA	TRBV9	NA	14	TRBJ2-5	CASSVEAYQETQYF	TGTGCCAGCAGCGTAGAGGCGTACCAAGAGACCCAGTACTTC
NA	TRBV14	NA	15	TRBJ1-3	CASSPRDGAGNTIYF	TGTGCCAGCAGCCCCCGAGATGGGGCTGGAAACACCATATATTTT
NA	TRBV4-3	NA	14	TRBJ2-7	CASSQGLRGVEQYF	TGCGCCAGCAGCCAGGGACTCCGAGGGGTCGAGCAGTACTTC